A selection of T cell receptor beta chains follows, all from one sample in a study of CD8+CD57+ T cells in acquired aplastic anemia. In TCRdb, the reads were re-called with MiXCR into one record per CDR3 protein. This sample has some 160,000 distinct CDR3 sequences, with 40% to 60% found just once. The sample taken for sequencing was sorted CD4+, CD8+, or CD8+CD57+ T cells (not recorded which) from PBMCs. The source is a human donor with aplastic anemia. Each CDR3 is given without its conserved first and last residue. Each record gives: V gene, clone size, CDR3 protein. Where a row states a size, it is once, few, many or the class of an expanded clone; other rows omit it.

TRBV7-2	NA	ASSLFGLAGYEQY
TRBV15	NA	ATSRDEGPNQPQH
TRBV9	many	ASSVGVQINSPLH
TRBV2	NA	ASRVSGGAYEQY
TRBV7-2	NA	ASSRQRGPFYEQY
TRBV6-1	many	ASSVGTDKAF
TRBV10-2	NA	ASSGKNTGELF
TRBV6-5	many	ASSYNPMNSPLH
TRBV9	NA	ASSVELGQPYEQY
TRBV2	many	ASIPPPYGTHSNQPQH